This T cell receptor (beta chain) was identified in a study of graft-versus-host responses after intestinal transplantation. Study information: Recipients underwent multivisceral, liver-intestinal, or isolated intestinal transplants.

Note on this clone: The target antigen is unknown.

Broader study findings: Peak circulating GvH clone levels tracked with early post-transplant HvG declines. Recipient-marrow GvH clones were detected, some having first appeared in ileum or blood.

TCRdb's table, derived via immunoSEQ multiplex PCR, lists solely in-frame clones and lacks some. This table has over 45,000 clones, roughly 90% appearing once. This sequence originates from a human patient who received an intestinal transplant, so some T cells may come from the graft donor. The sample consisted of PBMCs, taken 26 days after transplant.

The CDR3 DNA reads as TGTGCCAGCAGCCACCACGACCTGAGCGGGGGATTCCCCGGGGAGCTGTTTTTT. Translation gives CASSHHDLSGGFPGELFF. The chain combines TRBV28 with TRBJ2-2, with 8 nucleotides matching TRBD2. From germline, CDR1 is MDHEN and CDR2 SYDVKM. CDR3 length: 18 residues. J lost 6 bases, V lost 6 bases, and 18 bases had no gene match.